This T cell receptor beta chain was observed in a study of neoadjuvant anti-PD-1 for oral cavity cancer. General observations from the study: Only three patients per response group were TCR-analyzed; validation needed.

The protocol was immunoSEQ multiplex PCR, while the TCRdb copy is restricted to in-frame clones and leaves out a portion. The sample shows 15,000 or so clones, less than 85% of them seen only once. Cohort: HPV-negative, locally advanced oral cavity squamous cell carcinoma patients. PBMCs were not maintained or expanded in culture before analysis. As to this clone: Its target is not known.

The CDR3 has 14 amino acids. After removal of 0 bases from V and 2 bases from J, the junction contained 2 bases not matched to a gene. The germline CDR1 and CDR2 sequences are SGDLS and YYNGEE. The sequencing used PBMCs, collected before nivolumab (anti-PD-1) treatment. The TCR comes from a person aged 40 to 85 with oral cavity squamous cell carcinoma. The chain has TRBV9 and TRBJ2-7; 7 bases match TRBD1. The CDR3: CASSVGDRAYEQYF. In DNA form, the CDR3 reads TGTGCCAGCAGCGTAGGGGACAGAGCCTACGAGCAGTACTTC.